The 26 T cell receptor beta chains presented below share a single source sample, sequenced in a study of cytomegalovirus exposure and HLA in healthy donors. PCR primers comprised 60 Vbeta and 13 Jbeta primers. Here immunoSEQ multiplex PCR was the method, and the copy in TCRdb shows in-frame clones only, minus some. Of about 160,000 clones listed, about 75% are singletons. Source material: PBMCs. All receptors derive from a female donor in good health and CMV-seronegative.

This sequence joins TRBV5-4 and TRBJ2-1; 9 nucleotides match TRBD2. The germline V gene has CDR1 SGHNT and CDR2 YYREEE (reference sequence). V shed 0 bases and J 7 bases; nucleotides not matched to a gene: 8. This CDR3 region has 16 residues. CDR3 in amino acids: CASSLAGGRAGNEQFF. CDR3 bases: TGTGCCAGCAGCTTGGCGGGCGGGAGGGCAGGAAATGAGCAGTTCTTC.

The CDR3 spells CASSSGGRANVLTF. The CDR3 DNA is TGTGCCAGCAGCTCGGGTGGTAGGGCCAACGTCCTGACTTTC. The chain recombines TRBV7-3 with TRBJ2-6; D unclear. The CDR3 is 14 residues long. Germline V gene sequence: CDR1 SGHTA, CDR2 FQGTGA. The V end was cut by 4 bases, the J end by 5 bases, with 9 bases between.

The chain recombines TRBV6-5 with TRBJ1-2; tentative D call: TRBD1 (6 bases). In germline, CDR1 is MNHEY, CDR2 SVGAGI. This CDR3 is built from 13 residues. Between the trimmed V and J ends, which lost 2 bases and 4 bases, there was a span of 8 bases. CDR3 in amino acids: CASSYSRGYGYTF. The CDR3 coding sequence is TGTGCCAGCAGTTACAGCAGGGGCTATGGCTACACCTTC.

The J gene is TRBJ2-7, the V gene TRBV19, with 7 bases fitting TRBD1. V dropped 3 bases and J dropped 2; count of bases not matched to a gene: 7. CDR3 size: 15 residues. CDR1 is LNHDA, CDR2 SQIVND, per germline (reference sequence). This CDR3 reads CASSILGTDTYEQYF. CDR3 in DNA: TGTGCCAGTAGTATCCTTGGGACAGATACCTACGAGCAGTACTTC.

The chain is built from TRBV14 and TRBJ1-2; TRBD1 might be the D (6 bases). Trimming shortened V by 0 bases and J by 4 bases, and 9 bases separated the two germline ends. CDR3 length equals 14 residues. CDR1 is SGHDN and CDR2 is FVKESK in the germline V gene. CDR3 coding DNA: TGTGCCAGCAGCCAAGAATGGGACACCTATGGCTACACCTTC. It is translated as CASSQEWDTYGYTF.

This chain uses TRBV18 with TRBJ2-1, with a possible D match to TRBD2 (6 bases). There are 17 residues in the CDR3. V shed 3 bases and J shed 3 bases, with 18 bases lying between them. The germline CDR1 and CDR2 sequences are KGHSH and LQKENI. DNA of the CDR3: TGTGCCAGCTCACCTGACGCGCAGCGGGCACTCTACAATGAGCAGTTCTTC. Protein product: CASSPDAQRALYNEQFF.

This chain joins TRBV27 and TRBJ1-1, with D tentatively TRBD1 (5 bases). Trimming stripped 6 bases from V and 11 bases from J, with 13 bases between. Per germline, CDR1 MNHEY and CDR2 SMNVEV (reference sequence). The CDR3 totals 11 residues. As DNA, the CDR3 is TGTGCCAGCAGCGGGGGTCGTGTGGCTTTCTTT. As protein: CASSGGRVAFF.

The chain is built from TRBV5-1 and TRBJ1-2; possibly TRBD1 for D (6 bases). This CDR3 is built from 14 residues. The V gene lost 0 bases and the J gene lost 13 bases, with 19 bases spanning the gap. Germline-derived CDR1 and CDR2 are SGHRS and YFSETQ. Written as DNA, the CDR3 is TGCGCCAGCAGCTTGGCCCCAGGGGAGAAGGCGGGCACCTTC. It codes for CASSLAPGEKAGTF.

This chain joins TRBV6-5 and TRBJ1-2; 8 bases are shared with TRBD1. CDR3 length equals 14 residues. Trimming at V came to 6 bases and at J to 6 bases, leaving 9 bases not matched to a gene. Germline-derived CDR1 and CDR2 are MNHEY and SVGAGI. CDR3 amino acids: CASRLRGPGDGYTF. CDR3 bases: TGTGCCAGCAGGCTCAGGGGGCCTGGGGATGGCTACACCTTC.

The chain couples TRBV9 to TRBJ1-2, with 9 bases aligning to TRBD1. The CDR3 extends over 13 amino acids. The ends lost 3 bases at V and 6 bases at J; junction bases unmatched: 3. From germline, CDR1 is SGDLS and CDR2 YYNGEE. The CDR3: CASSGRTGDGYTF. As DNA, the CDR3 is TGTGCCAGCAGCGGCCGGACAGGGGATGGCTACACCTTC.

CDR3 amino acids: CASSLAGQDTGELFF. In DNA form, the CDR3 reads TGTGCCAGCAGCTTAGCCGGACAGGACACCGGGGAGCTGTTTTTT. J is TRBJ2-2 and V is TRBV7-9, with 7 bases fitting TRBD1. This CDR3 spans 15 amino acids. V gave up 0 bases and J gave up 3 bases; unmatched junction bases: 1. Germline V gene data show CDR1 as SEHNR and CDR2 as FQNEAQ (reference sequence).

This clone was seen more than once but under ten times. DNA of the CDR3: TGTGCCAGCAGCTTAGACTTGGAGCTGTTTTTT. It yields the protein CASSLDLELFF. The chain uses TRBV7-9 and TRBJ2-2; no firm D call. Trimming took 1 base from V and 10 from J, leaving 4 bases between them. This CDR3 comprises 11 residues. CDR1 is SEHNR, CDR2 FQNEAQ, per germline (reference sequence).

V usage is TRBV7-9 and J usage is TRBJ2-2, with 12 bases identical to TRBD2. The germline gives CDR1 SEHNR, CDR2 FQNEAQ (reference sequence). The CDR3 runs to 17 residues. V was pared by 4 bases and J by 7 bases, with 10 bases of the junction left unmatched. The CDR3 loop reads CASSSPPSGRVHGELFF. The CDR3 nucleotides are TGTGCCAGCAGCTCACCCCCTAGCGGGAGGGTACACGGGGAGCTGTTTTTT.

The CDR3 reads CASSDPGGGAISYNEQFF. CDR3 in DNA: TGTGCCAGCAGCGACCCGGGCGGGGGGGCAATCTCCTACAATGAGCAGTTCTTC. The rearrangement joins TRBV11-2 to TRBJ2-1; 9 nucleotides line up with TRBD2. Germline values: CDR1 SGHAT, CDR2 FQNNGV. This CDR3 spans 18 amino acids. Trimming at V came to 5 bases and at J to 0 bases, leaving 11 bases not matched to a gene.

The chain is built from TRBV5-1 and TRBJ2-7; possibly TRBD2 for D (5 bases). V was cut by 4 bases and J by 4 bases, with 12 bases left in between. CDR1 is SGHRS, CDR2 YFSETQ, per germline. CDR3 size: 13 residues. DNA for the CDR3: TGCGCCAGCAGCACGGACTTGAAATACGAGCAGTACTTC. This sequence encodes CASSTDLKYEQYF. Drawing the rest from reference TRBV5-1 and TRBJ2-7, the complete variable domain is KAGVTQTPRYLIKTRGQQVTLSCSPISGHRSVSWYQQTPGQGLQFLFEYFSETQRNKGNFPGRFSGRQFSNSRSEMNVSTLELGDSALYLCASSTDLKYEQYFGPGTRLTVT.

The rearrangement uses TRBV30 and TRBJ1-1; weak D call: TRBD1 (6 bases). CDR3 length: 13 amino acids. Trimming took off 1 base at V and 3 bases at J, with 9 bases between the two ends. From germline, CDR1 is GTSNPN and CDR2 SVGIG (reference sequence). CDR3 coding DNA: TGTGCCTGGAGTGCCGAGGGGGACACTGAAGCTTTCTTT. This codes for CAWSAEGDTEAFF.

This clone occurred once. V gene TRBV27 combines with J gene TRBJ2-5; 11 nucleotides align to TRBD2. The J segment lost 2 bases and the V segment lost 1 base, leaving 9 bases of the junction unmatched. The CDR3 extends over 18 amino acids. Germline V gene data show CDR1 as MNHEY and CDR2 as SMNVEV (reference sequence). CDR3 bases: TGTGCCAGCAGTTTATGGGGGTCACTAGCGGGAGATCAAGAGACCCAGTACTTC. This gives the protein CASSLWGSLAGDQETQYF.

The V and J genes are TRBV7-8 and TRBJ1-5; TRBD1 agrees at 8 bases. The CDR3 length is 16 residues. The V gene's germline CDR1 is SGHVS and CDR2 FQNEAQ. J was trimmed by 2 bases and V by 3 bases; bases with no gene match: 6. CDR3 in DNA: TGTGCCAGCAGCTTTCAGGGGGCTTTTGGCAATCAGCCCCAGCATTTT. Its protein is CASSFQGAFGNQPQHF. Complete variable domain (other parts from reference TRBV7-8 and TRBJ1-5): GAGVSQSPRYKVAKRGQDVALRCDPISGHVSLFWYQQALGQGPEFLTYFQNEAQLDKSGLPSDRFFAERPEGSVSTLKIQRTQQEDSAVYLCASSFQGAFGNQPQHFGDGTRLSIL.

The CDR3 bases are TGTGCCAGCAGTGAGGGGCGGAGCGGGGGGGCAGATACGCAGTATTTT. It yields the protein CASSEGRSGGADTQYF. The rearrangement links TRBV2 to TRBJ2-3, with 10 bases identical to TRBD2. The CDR3 contains 16 residues. Germline trimming cut 3 bases from V and 4 bases from J; bases unmatched to any gene: 7. Germline V CDR1 and CDR2: SNHLY, FYNNEI.

The chain uses TRBV2 and TRBJ1-3; D is unresolved. The V end was cut by 7 bases, the J end by 0 bases, with 10 bases between. Germline assignment: CDR1 SNHLY and CDR2 FYNNEI. This CDR3 region has 14 residues. The CDR3 nucleotides are TGTGCCAGCACCGAGGCGAGCTCTGGAAACACCATATATTTT. Translating it yields CASTEASSGNTIYF.

This rearrangement joins TRBV14 to TRBJ2-5; a possible D gene is TRBD1 (5 bases). Between the trimmed V and J ends, which lost 3 bases and 4 bases, there was a span of 9 bases. The CDR3 sequence is 13 residues long. Germline V lookup: CDR1 SGHDN, CDR2 FVKESK. The CDR3 sequence is CASSQRQRETQYF. Here the CDR3 DNA reads TGTGCCAGCAGCCAGAGACAGCGAGAGACCCAGTACTTC.

V usage is TRBV2 and J usage is TRBJ1-5; D unresolved. V lost 8 bases and J 5 bases, leaving 13 bases between the germline ends. Germline CDR1 is SNHLY and CDR2 is FYNNEI. The CDR3 runs 13 residues. The CDR3 region has the DNA TGTGCCAGCGACGACCGGGGTTATCAGCCCCAGCATTTT. This translates into CASDDRGYQPQHF.

Points on this clone: This CDR3 is also generated by other DNA sequences in the sample. The chain is built from TRBV10-3 and TRBJ2-7; 11 bases match TRBD1. The CDR3 covers 15 residues. With 3 bases clipped from V and 4 bases from J, the junction kept 5 bases outside the gene matches. Germline V gene lookup returns CDR1 ENHRY and CDR2 SYGVKD. The CDR3: CAISDRTGGTYEQYF. In DNA, the CDR3 is TGTGCCATCAGTGACAGGACAGGGGGCACATACGAGCAGTACTTC.

This sequence joins TRBV11-3 and TRBJ2-1, with 11 bases that match TRBD2. The CDR3 contains 15 residues. CDR1 and CDR2 (germline): SGHNT, YENEEA. V lost 5 bases, J lost 3 bases, and 3 bases stayed unmatched. The CDR3 region is CASSRGLADYNEQFF. The CDR3 DNA reads TGTGCCAGCAGCCGGGGACTAGCGGACTACAATGAGCAGTTCTTC.

V is TRBV11-2 and J is TRBJ2-2; 8 bases line up with TRBD2. The ends lost 5 bases at V and 4 bases at J; junction bases unmatched: 6. The CDR3 is 15 amino acids. Germline-derived CDR1 and CDR2 are SGHAT and FQNNGV. The CDR3 sequence is CASSPRGGVTGELFF. CDR3 coding DNA: TGTGCCAGCAGCCCCCGGGGGGGGGTCACCGGGGAGCTGTTTTTT.

V usage is TRBV6-4 and J usage is TRBJ2-5; a possible D gene is TRBD2 (7 bases). V was trimmed by 1 base and J by 5 bases, leaving 11 bases between them. CDR1 and CDR2 (germline): MRHNA, SNTAGT. The length of the CDR3 is 14 residues. CDR3 sequence reads: CASSDLEGGETQYF. CDR3 nucleotides: TGTGCCAGCAGTGACTTGGAGGGGGGGGAGACCCAGTACTTC.